This passage covers 21 T cell receptor beta chains from one sample sequenced in a study of tumor-infiltrating lymphocytes in primary liver carcinoma. The study co-extracted DNA and RNA from around 20-30 mg of unsorted bulk tissue. Constant-region priming of 500 ng total RNA yielded TCR beta cDNA. ARM-PCR, slightly modified, supplied the TCR beta libraries through three nested multiplex PCR rounds. TRBV1-TRBV30 forward and Cbeta reverse primers drove the first two roughly 10-cycle rounds. Via MiXCR, TCRdb re-called the multiplex PCR reads, giving one row per CDR3 protein. The sample lists under 90,000 distinct CDR3 sequences; approximately 70% were seen once. The sequencing sample was made of liver tumor tissue from sampling region 1. Subset reported: tumor region T1, superior pole. These receptors were taken from a man between 40 and 49 years old with primary liver carcinoma and hepatitis B virus infection.

A remark on this clonotype: The CDR3 ends on some other residue instead of the conserved phenylalanine or tryptophan, so this is likely a read error. The rearrangement joins TRBV4-2 to TRBJ2-1, with a weak D call TRBD1 (5 bases). Germline V gives CDR1 LGHNA, CDR2 YNFKEQ. The length of the CDR3 is 18 residues. V was pared by 0 bases and J by 7 bases, with 22 bases between. CDR3 loop: CASSQDRNPGALTNEQFS. CDR3 nucleotide sequence: TGTGCCAGCAGCCAAGATCGGAACCCTGGGGCCTTAACGAATGAGCAGTTCTCC.

This clonotype was seen only once. Germline and junction disagree at one end, which may indicate a read error. The CDR3 coding sequence is TGTGCCAGCAGAGCACTAGCGGGATTAGCCAAAGACATTCAGTACTTC. Protein: CASRALAGLAKDIQYF. The rearrangement joins TRBV6-5 to TRBJ2-4, with 10 bases lining up with TRBD2. CDR1 and CDR2 (germline): MNHEY, SVGAGI. This CDR3 contains 16 residues.

A single count supports this clonotype. At one end, the junction sequence differs from germline, possibly due to a read error. The gene calls are TRBV13 and TRBJ2-3; D call uncertain. Per the germline V gene, CDR1 is PRHDT and CDR2 is FYEKMQ (reference sequence). CDR3 length: 16 amino acids. For the CDR3, the DNA is TGTTCCAGCACCGAACGAAAGGGCTGGGGCACAGATACGCAGTATTTT. Encoded protein: CSSTERKGWGTDTQYF.

The V gene is TRBV24-1, the J gene TRBJ2-5, with D possibly TRBD1 on 7 matching bases. The CDR3 runs 17 residues. In germline, CDR1 is KGHDR, CDR2 SFDVKD. The ends were cut back, 4 bases at V and 4 bases at J, with 21 bases in the middle. CDR3 in DNA: TGTGCCACCAGTGAAACCAGTCCAGGGGGGAATCGAGAGACCCAGTACTTC. Translation: CATSETSPGGNRETQYF.

This clonotype occurred many times. V and J are TRBV28 and TRBJ1-2, with D possibly TRBD1 on 5 matching bases. Deletions cut 6 bases from V and 7 bases from J, with 15 bases between. Germline V CDR1 and CDR2: MDHEN, SYDVKM. CDR3 length equals 13 residues. As DNA, the CDR3 is TGTGCCAGCAGCAGACAGCACCGGGGTGGCTACACCTTC. Translation gives CASSRQHRGGYTF.

This clonotype has only one observation. Since no conserved phenylalanine or tryptophan closes the CDR3, a read error is the likely cause. V and J are TRBV2 and TRBJ1-2; D not resolved. CDR1 is SNHLY, CDR2 FYNNEI, per germline. V was pared by 4 bases and J by 4 bases, with 13 bases between. CDR3 size: 14 residues. The CDR3 DNA reads TGTGCCAGCAGTGGTTCGATAGCGAGCTATGGCTACACCTTA. Amino acids: CASSGSIASYGYTL.

About this clonotype: A clone one base away is much larger, so this may be a read error. The J gene is TRBJ2-7, the V gene TRBV7-2; D may match TRBD1 or TRBD2 (5 bases each). V was pared by 7 bases and J by 1 base, with 14 bases between. There are 14 residues in the CDR3. Germline values: CDR1 SGHTA, CDR2 FQGNSA. The CDR3 nucleotides are TGTGCCAGCAACCCCCGGGACCAGTCCTACGAGCAGTACTTC. It specifies CASNPRDQSYEQYF.

The rearrangement joins TRBV4-1 to TRBJ2-3; TRBD2 aligns across 13 bases. V trimming: 6 bases; J trimming: 4 bases; junction bases outside the gene matches: 13. Looked up from germline, CDR1 is MGHRA and CDR2 is YSYEKL. This CDR3 has 18 amino acids. For the CDR3, the DNA is TGCGCCAGCAGTCGAGATAGGACTAGCGGGAGTGGGGCAGATACGCAGTATTTT. This translates into CASSRDRTSGSGADTQYF.

On this clonotype itself: A much larger clone sits a single nucleotide away, making a read error possible. The gene calls are TRBV30 and TRBJ2-3; TRBD2 aligns across 7 bases. The CDR3 sequence is 15 residues long. V lost 2 bases, J lost 4 bases, and 9 bases stayed unmatched. In germline, CDR1 is GTSNPN, CDR2 SVGIG (reference sequence). The CDR3 DNA is TGTGCCTGGAGTAAATTGGCGGGGGTCGCAGATACGCAGTATTTT. Translating it yields CAWSKLAGVADTQYF.

Of note for this clonotype: The junction shows a germline mismatch at one end, possibly a read error. V and J are TRBV4-2 and TRBJ2-7; no reliable D call. Per germline, CDR1 LGHNA and CDR2 YNFKEQ. The CDR3 contains 16 residues. The CDR3 spells CANSQEFRANSYEQYF. The CDR3 DNA reads as TGTGCCAACAGCCAAGAGTTCCGCGCTAACTCCTACGAGCAGTATTTC.

As concerns this clonotype: At one end, the junction sequence differs from germline, possibly due to a read error. The genes are TRBV11-2 and TRBJ2-3, with unresolved D. Germline values: CDR1 SGHAT, CDR2 FQNNGV. The CDR3 totals 14 residues. The CDR3: CASSPASPSDTQYF. CDR3 DNA sequence: TGTGCCAGCAGCCCGGCCTCCCCGTCAGATACGCAATACTTT.

The V gene is TRBV11-1, the J gene TRBJ2-2; maybe TRBD2 (5 bases). Germline CDR1 reads SGHAT; CDR2 reads FQDESV (reference sequence). This CDR3 spans 13 amino acids. The V end was cut by 2 bases, the J end by 14 bases, with 15 bases between. The CDR3: CASSLLAVGHLFF. The CDR3, as DNA: TGTGCCAGCAGCTTACTAGCCGTCGGGCACCTGTTTTTT. The full variable domain, with the rest looked up from reference TRBV11-1 and TRBJ2-2, is EAEVAQSPRYKITEKSQAVAFWCDPISGHATLYWYRQILGQGPELLVQFQDESVVDDSQLPKDRFSAERLKGVDSTLKIQPAELGDSAMYLCASSLLAVGHLFFGEGSRLTVL.

A note on this clonotype: A much larger clone lies a single base off, so this may be a read error. The chain is built from TRBV30 and TRBJ2-5, with 13 bases that match TRBD2. Germline values: CDR1 GTSNPN, CDR2 SVGIG (reference sequence). The CDR3 extends over 16 amino acids. Unmatched junction bases numbered 7, after V lost 1 base and J lost 5 bases. CDR3 region: CAWSEGLAGPRETQYF. CDR3 nucleotides: TGTGCCTGGAGTGAGGGACTAGCGGGGCCGCGCGAGACCCAGTACTTC.

With regard to this clonotype: The junction does not match germline at one end; this may be a read error. The chain combines TRBV4-1 with TRBJ2-1; 7 positions agree with TRBD1. CDR1 MGHRA and CDR2 YSYEKL come from the germline V gene. The CDR3 sequence is 16 residues long. CDR3 DNA: TGTGCCGGCAGCCAAGTAAGGGACAGATCGTCAGATGAGCAGTTCTTC. Its translation: CAGSQVRDRSSDEQFF.

The chain is built from TRBV5-4 and TRBJ2-5; D call uncertain. The V gene's germline CDR1 is SGHNT and CDR2 YYREEE (reference sequence). The V and J ends lost 2 bases and 5 bases respectively, with 13 bases between them. The CDR3 runs to 14 residues. The CDR3 reads CASSFIDVTETQYF. The CDR3 DNA sequence: TGTGCCAGCAGCTTCATTGACGTAACCGAGACCCAGTACTTC.

About this clonotype itself: A junction end diverges from the germline sequence, so it may reflect a read error. The genes are TRBV11-1 and TRBJ2-1, with no clear D. CDR3 length equals 13 residues. Germline V lookup: CDR1 SGHAT, CDR2 FQDESV (reference sequence). CDR3 amino acids: CASRLGRAIERFF. The CDR3 DNA sequence: TGTGCCAGCAGATTAGGCCGGGCAATTGAGCGGTTCTTC.

For this clonotype: Sequence at one end of the junction differs from germline and may be a read error. The chain combines TRBV6-5 with TRBJ2-1; 14 positions match TRBD2. This CDR3 region has 15 residues. Per the germline V gene, CDR1 is MNHEY and CDR2 is SVGAGI. This CDR3 is CASCPGLAGVSEQSF. Written as DNA, the CDR3 is TGTGCCAGCTGTCCGGGACTAGCGGGAGTCAGTGAGCAGTCCTTC.

With respect to this clonotype: Relative to the germline gene, one junction end is altered; a read error may explain this. This rearrangement joins TRBV11-2 to TRBJ2-3; D is perhaps TRBD2 (6 bases). There are 14 residues in the CDR3. In germline, CDR1 is SGHAT, CDR2 FQNNGV. DNA of the CDR3: TGTACCGGAGGGGCACGGGAGTCCGCAGATACGCACTATTTT. This sequence encodes CTGGARESADTHYF.

The V call is TRBV4-1, the J call TRBJ1-1, with D uncertain. Looked up from germline, CDR1 is MGHRA and CDR2 is YSYEKL. Trimming removed 0 bases from V and 6 bases from J, with 14 bases in between. CDR3 length: 15 residues. CDR3 sequence (DNA): TGCGCCAGCAGCCAAGATCCTGAGAGGGTCGCTGAAGCTTTCTTT. Its translation: CASSQDPERVAEAFF.

The chain links TRBV20-1 to TRBJ2-3; D may be TRBD2 (6 bases). Between the trimmed V and J ends, which lost 0 bases and 5 bases, there was a span of 12 bases. The CDR3 length is 14 residues. Germline loops: CDR1 DFQATT, CDR2 SNEGSKA (reference sequence). CDR3 in amino acids: CSAREGGFGDTQYF. The CDR3 DNA is TGCAGTGCTAGAGAGGGAGGTTTCGGAGATACGCAGTATTTT.

This clonotype was seen a few times. Given the absence of the conserved phenylalanine or tryptophan at the CDR3 end, a read error is likely. V and J are TRBV4-2 and TRBJ2-1; 7 bases agree with TRBD2. The CDR3 is made up of 16 amino acids. CDR1 LGHNA and CDR2 YNFKEQ come from the germline V gene. In DNA, the CDR3 is TGTGCCAGCAGCCAAGTGGGCGGGAGTACCTACAATGCGCAGTTCCTC. Its translation: CASSQVGGSTYNAQFL.